This T cell receptor (beta chain) was profiled in a study of CD8+CD57+ T cells in acquired aplastic anemia (dated by TCRdb to the late 2010s). In terms of the full investigation: On average, sorted CD4+ and CD8+ cells yielded 3.2 ug of extracted DNA, with a range of 0.2 to 27.4 ug. An average of approximately 9.8 million reads for CD4+ cells and 11 million or so reads for CD8+ cells was obtained from healthy donor samples. Points the paper makes about the study in general: CD8+ Simpson's diversity did not differ significantly between patients and healthy controls (P=0.060). Around 28 CD8+ CDR3 sequences were found to be shared between patients and controls, but these sequences appeared to be highly expressed in patients and within the immunodominant clones of the patients.

The CDR3 measures 16 amino acids from cysteine to phenylalanine. Only CDR3 DNA is held: 48 bases, read in frame from base 1. The junction carries 15 bases between V and J, which are trimmed by 3 bases and 3 bases respectively. Based on the germline V gene, the CDR1 and CDR2 sequences are KGHDR and SFDVKD. Genomic DNA was used as template for profiling of TCR beta VDJ combinations and CDR3 sequences. An Illumina HiSeq 2000 was used for TCR repertoire sequencing. For the original study's pipeline: TRBV/TRBJ rearrangement plots, CDR3 size and DJ length profiles, and Simpson's diversity index were used to assess repertoires. The most abundant DNA sequence in the deep sequencing data was defined as the immunodominant clone. CDR3 amino acid sequences were checked for sharing across subjects and were also compared against the VDJdb database and published repertoires. TCRdb handled the public reads itself, with Q25 trimming in fastp and clone calling in MiXCR, and kept productive beta chains. Each record represents a unique CDR3 protein, reported with the most common genes and DNA among its rows. These V and J calls derive from TCRdb rather than the authors' analysis. This sample has 150,000 to 200,000 distinct CDR3 sequences in its table, and 63% of those were observed once. The leading ten clones occupy around 45% of the sample.

In this study, sorted CD4+ and CD8+ T cells from the blood of healthy subjects and of severe aplastic anemia patients had their TCR repertoires deep-sequenced. Ficoll-Paque density gradient centrifugation was used to isolate peripheral blood mononuclear cells. Before DNA extraction, CD4+ and CD8+ T cells were sorted by FACS or by magnetic beads. This clonotype has just a few counts. Which antigen it targets is not known. No base quality values were provided; no much bigger clone lies one nucleotide off. The sequence was obtained from a human donor in good health. Specimen: sorted CD4+, CD8+, or CD8+CD57+ T cells (not recorded which) from PBMCs. Recombination linked TRBV24-1 to TRBJ2-3; the D gene is perhaps TRBD1 or TRBD2, each of them matching over 5 bases. CDR3 region: CATSDRTSSGTDTQYF. At the DNA level, the sequence is TGTGCCACCAGTGATCGGACTTCTTCAGGGACAGATACGCAGTATTTT.